The next 23 T cell receptor beta chains were all read from a single sample in a study of radiotherapy plus CTLA-4 blockade in lung cancer. Generated by immunoSEQ multiplex PCR, the TCRdb table keeps only in-frame clones and is missing some. The sample shows about 100,000 clones, roughly four fifths of them seen only once. The material was peripheral blood, obtained from a patient treated with radiotherapy plus ipilimumab. The receptors were sampled from a human donor with non-small cell lung cancer who had stable disease on radiotherapy plus ipilimumab.

The rearrangement uses TRBV11-2 and TRBJ1-1; D gene ambiguous. Trimming stripped 3 bases from V and 1 base from J, with 21 bases between. The CDR3 is made up of 18 amino acids. From germline, CDR1 is SGHAT and CDR2 FQNNGV. The CDR3 DNA follows: TGTGCCAGCAGCTTCCCCTCTTTGGCTGGGCTCAAGAACACTGAAGCTTTCTTT. Amino acids: CASSFPSLAGLKNTEAFF.

This chain connects TRBV7-8 to TRBJ2-2; the match to TRBD2 covers 8 bases. The V gene end was trimmed by 3 bases and the J gene end by 0 bases; junction bases not matched to a gene: 3. Germline lookup yields CDR1 SGHVS and CDR2 FQNEAQ. The length of the CDR3 is 16 residues. CDR3 sequence: CASSFFSGANTGELFF. CDR3 in DNA: TGTGCCAGCAGCTTCTTTAGCGGGGCGAACACCGGGGAGCTGTTTTTT.

The rearrangement joins TRBV11-2 to TRBJ2-1, with TRBD1 identical over 10 bases. CDR3 length: 15 amino acids. V was pared by 7 bases and J by 6 bases, with 9 bases of the junction left unmatched. Germline CDR1 SGHAT, CDR2 FQNNGV. The CDR3 spells CASTSLRTGGNEQFF. The DNA for the CDR3 is TGTGCCAGCACCTCCCTGAGGACAGGGGGCAATGAGCAGTTCTTC. The entire variable domain, with the rest obtained from reference TRBV11-2 and TRBJ2-1, is as follows: EAGVAQSPRYKIIEKRQSVAFWCNPISGHATLYWYQQILGQGPKLLIQFQNNGVVDDSQLPKDRFSAERLKGVDSTLKIQPAKLEDSAVYLCASTSLRTGGNEQFFGPGTRLTVL.

This clone appeared once. This chain uses TRBV5-4 with TRBJ2-7; D gene uncertain. Trimming took 3 bases from V and 1 from J, leaving 14 bases between them. There are 15 residues in the CDR3. Germline V lookup: CDR1 SGHNT, CDR2 YYREEE (reference sequence). The CDR3 DNA sequence: TGTGCCAGCAGCTCCGAGAGAGGAGTTTCCTACGAGCAGTACTTC. Translated, it gives CASSSERGVSYEQYF.

In its sample, this clone was seen a few times. The chain couples TRBV6-6 to TRBJ2-3, with D unclear. V was cut by 4 bases and J by 1 base, with 12 bases left in between. CDR1 is MNHNY and CDR2 is SVGAGI in the germline V gene (reference sequence). The CDR3 sequence is 15 residues long. The CDR3 DNA is TGTGCCAGCAGTTCCCCTCAAATGGGCACAGATACGCAGTATTTT. It is translated as CASSSPQMGTDTQYF.

The chain has TRBV5-1 and TRBJ2-5, with 12 bases identical to TRBD2. V was clipped by 0 bases and J by 2 bases; unmatched bases: 2. This CDR3 has 16 amino acids. Germline CDR1 reads SGHRS; CDR2 reads YFSETQ. This CDR3 reads CASSLAGLAGQETQYF. As DNA, the CDR3 is TGCGCCAGCAGCTTGGCCGGACTAGCGGGGCAAGAGACCCAGTACTTC.

The chain is built from TRBV28 and TRBJ2-1; 8 bases map to TRBD2. The J segment lost 4 bases and the V segment lost 9 bases, leaving 2 bases of the junction unmatched. Germline-derived CDR1 and CDR2 are MDHEN and SYDVKM. This CDR3 comprises 12 residues. CDR3 region: CASIAGYNEQFF. For the CDR3, the DNA is TGTGCCAGTATAGCGGGATACAATGAGCAGTTCTTC.

The rearrangement uses TRBV16 and TRBJ1-6; no definite D call. The germline V and J ends were trimmed by 0 bases and 5 bases, with 5 bases remaining between them. The CDR3 totals 14 residues. In germline, CDR1 is KGHSY, CDR2 FQNENV. The CDR3 sequence is CASSQSRNNSPLHF. CDR3 sequence (DNA): TGTGCCAGCAGCCAATCTCGGAATAATTCACCCCTCCACTTT.

The CDR3 sequence is CASSARGGVSYEQYF. CDR3 nucleotide sequence: TGTGCCAGCAGCGCCCGGGGGGGGGTCAGCTACGAGCAGTACTTC. The chain recombines TRBV7-2 with TRBJ2-7; TRBD2 matches at 8 bases. The CDR3 loop spans 15 amino acids. The germline V gene encodes CDR1 SGHTA and CDR2 FQGNSA. Trimming at V came to 5 bases and at J to 3 bases, leaving 9 bases not matched to a gene.

The J gene is TRBJ1-3, the V gene TRBV11-2, with a tentative D call TRBD1 (6 bases). With 6 bases removed from V and 0 bases from J, the gap between germline ends came to 15 bases. Germline V gene data show CDR1 as SGHAT and CDR2 as FQNNGV. The CDR3 sequence is 16 residues long. CDR3 DNA sequence: TGTGCCAGCAGACCGACAGGACGTTCCTCTGGAAACACCATATATTTT. This gives the protein CASRPTGRSSGNTIYF.

In this sample, this clone turned up once. The chain couples TRBV9 to TRBJ1-6; D is perhaps TRBD1 (6 bases). From germline, CDR1 is SGDLS and CDR2 YYNGEE. The germline V and J ends were trimmed by 0 bases and 8 bases, with 12 bases remaining between them. The CDR3 loop spans 15 amino acids. Written as DNA, the CDR3 is TGTGCCAGCAGCGTAGCGGCAGGGGCGGATTCACCCCTCCACTTT. Its translation is CASSVAAGADSPLHF.

The CDR3 loop is CASRDRAETQYF. As DNA, the CDR3 is TGTGCCAGCAGGGACAGGGCGGAGACCCAGTACTTC. This chain connects TRBV21-1 to TRBJ2-5; TRBD1, as called in the table, went unchecked against the DNA. TRBV21-1 is recorded as a pseudogene. This CDR3 comprises 12 residues.

The chain joins TRBV11-2 to TRBJ2-7; 14 bases agree with TRBD2. Looked up from germline, CDR1 is SGHAT and CDR2 is FQNNGV. V lost 5 bases to trimming and J lost 5 bases; unmatched junction nucleotides: 5. The CDR3 length is 15 residues. The CDR3 spells CASSPGTSGRDEQYF. The CDR3 DNA follows: TGTGCCAGCAGCCCGGGGACTAGCGGGAGAGACGAGCAGTACTTC. The full variable domain, completed using reference TRBV11-2 and TRBJ2-7, is EAGVAQSPRYKIIEKRQSVAFWCNPISGHATLYWYQQILGQGPKLLIQFQNNGVVDDSQLPKDRFSAERLKGVDSTLKIQPAKLEDSAVYLCASSPGTSGRDEQYFGPGTRLTVT.

The J gene is TRBJ1-5, the V gene TRBV6-1; maybe TRBD1 (5 bases). Trimming cost V 7 bases and J 5 bases, with 18 bases left between them. The CDR3 has 15 amino acids. Germline V gene data show CDR1 as MNHNS and CDR2 as SASEGT. CDR3 bases: TGTGCCAGCAAACCGTTTGGGGACCCCGATCAGCCCCAGCATTTT. Translation gives CASKPFGDPDQPQHF.

There are a few counts of this clone. V gene TRBV19 combines with J gene TRBJ2-1; D perhaps matches TRBD1 (7 bases). The CDR3 contains 15 residues. Trimming cost V 4 bases and J 0 bases, with 10 bases left between them. CDR1 and CDR2 from the germline V gene are LNHDA and SQIVND (reference sequence). CDR3 in amino acids: CASSRQGGSYNEQFF. CDR3 DNA: TGTGCCAGTAGTAGACAGGGAGGCTCCTACAATGAGCAGTTCTTC.

This clone appeared a single time. The chain is built from TRBV7-2 and TRBJ1-6; no firm D call. V was pared by 5 bases and J by 8 bases, with 13 bases between. CDR1 SGHTA and CDR2 FQGNSA come from the germline V gene. The CDR3 has 14 residues. CDR3 nucleotides: TGTGCCAGCAGCCCAGAAAGTCCCCATTCACCCCTCCACTTT. This translates into CASSPESPHSPLHF.

The rearrangement links TRBV28 to TRBJ2-1; D possibly corresponds to TRBD2 (6 bases). V lost 3 bases, J lost 4 bases, and 16 bases lay in between. Looked up from germline, CDR1 is MDHEN and CDR2 is SYDVKM. The CDR3 is 16 residues long. In nucleotides, the CDR3 is TGTGCCAGCAGTTTTATGACTAGTACTCCATACAATGAGCAGTTCTTC. This encodes CASSFMTSTPYNEQFF.

CDR3 residues: CASSLKRGYRDTEAFF. Written as DNA, the CDR3 is TGTGCCAGCAGCTTAAAACGGGGGTATAGGGACACTGAAGCTTTCTTT. The chain recombines TRBV11-2 with TRBJ1-1, with D perhaps matching TRBD1 (5 bases). This CDR3 comprises 16 residues. V was pared by 2 bases and J by 3 bases, with 16 bases between. The germline V gene has CDR1 SGHAT and CDR2 FQNNGV.

The chain carries TRBV30 and TRBJ1-6, with no clear D. V dropped 4 bases and J dropped 8 bases, with 9 bases sitting between them. The CDR3 spans 12 residues. Germline V gene sequence: CDR1 GTSNPN, CDR2 SVGIG (reference sequence). The CDR3 region has the DNA TGTGCCTGGACCAATAGGGATTCACCCCTCCACTTT. Translation gives CAWTNRDSPLHF.

With respect to this clone: Other DNA sequences in the same sample also yield this CDR3. This chain connects TRBV28 to TRBJ2-1, with TRBD2 matching over 9 bases. CDR3 length: 16 amino acids. The trim removed 5 bases at V and 0 bases at J, leaving 5 bases unmatched. Germline V CDR1 and CDR2: MDHEN, SYDVKM. CDR3 in DNA: TGTGCCAGCAGTCCCCTTAGCGGGAGCTCCTACAATGAGCAGTTCTTC. It is translated as CASSPLSGSSYNEQFF. Using reference TRBV28 and TRBJ2-1 for the parts outside the CDR3, the full variable domain is DVKVTQSSRYLVKRTGEKVFLECVQDMDHENMFWYRQDPGLGLRLIYFSYDVKMKEKGDIPEGYSVSREKKERFSLILESASTNQTSMYLCASSPLSGSSYNEQFFGPGTRLTVL.

The gene calls are TRBV18 and TRBJ1-1, with D maybe TRBD1 (5 bases). Germline-derived CDR1 and CDR2 are KGHSH and LQKENI. V lost 1 base, J lost 4 bases, and 16 bases lay in between. The CDR3 has 16 amino acids. Here the CDR3 DNA reads TGTGCCAGCTCACCACTGCGGGACGGGGTGGTCACTGAAGCTTTCTTT. It yields the protein CASSPLRDGVVTEAFF.

The CDR3 DNA follows: TGTGCCAGCAGCACGGGACAGATCGGGTCACCCCTCCACTTT. Translation gives CASSTGQIGSPLHF. The J gene is TRBJ1-6, the V gene TRBV28; TRBD1 matches 7 bases. V was clipped by 6 bases and J by 10 bases; unmatched bases: 9. Germline CDR1 reads MDHEN; CDR2 reads SYDVKM. This CDR3 region has 14 residues.

The chain has TRBV2 and TRBJ1-5, with D uncertain. The CDR3 sequence is 14 residues long. The germline V gene encodes CDR1 SNHLY and CDR2 FYNNEI. V lost 0 bases, J lost 4 bases, and 7 bases lay in between. The CDR3 DNA follows: TGTGCCAGCAGTGAAGCGGCAGTAAATCAGCCCCAGCATTTT. Its protein is CASSEAAVNQPQHF.